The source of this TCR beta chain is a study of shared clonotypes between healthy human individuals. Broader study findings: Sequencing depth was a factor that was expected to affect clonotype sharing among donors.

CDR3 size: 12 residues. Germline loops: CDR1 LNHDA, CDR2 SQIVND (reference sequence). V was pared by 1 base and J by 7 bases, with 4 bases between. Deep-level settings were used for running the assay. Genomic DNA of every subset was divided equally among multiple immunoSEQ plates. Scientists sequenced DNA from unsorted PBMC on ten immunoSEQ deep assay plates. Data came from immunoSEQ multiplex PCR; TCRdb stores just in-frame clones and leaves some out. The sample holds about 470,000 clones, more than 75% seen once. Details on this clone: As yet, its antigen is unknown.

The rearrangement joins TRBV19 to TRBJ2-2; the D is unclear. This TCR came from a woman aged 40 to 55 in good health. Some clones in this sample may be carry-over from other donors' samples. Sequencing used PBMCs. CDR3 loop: CASSIGVGELFF. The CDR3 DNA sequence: TGTGCCAGTAGTATAGGCGTCGGGGAGCTGTTTTTT.